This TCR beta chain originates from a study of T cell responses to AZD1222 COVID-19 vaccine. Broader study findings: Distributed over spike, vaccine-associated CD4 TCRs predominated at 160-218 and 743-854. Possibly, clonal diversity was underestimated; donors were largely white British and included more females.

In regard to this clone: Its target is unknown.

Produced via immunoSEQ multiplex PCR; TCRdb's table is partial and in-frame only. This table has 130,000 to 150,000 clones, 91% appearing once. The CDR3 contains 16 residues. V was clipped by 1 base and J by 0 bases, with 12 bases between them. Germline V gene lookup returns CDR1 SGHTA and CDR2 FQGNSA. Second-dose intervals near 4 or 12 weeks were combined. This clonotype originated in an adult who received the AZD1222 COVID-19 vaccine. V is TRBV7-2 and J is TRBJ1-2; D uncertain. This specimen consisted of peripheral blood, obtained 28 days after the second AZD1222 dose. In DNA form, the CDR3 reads TGTGCCAGCAGCTTAGTGGGCGCCGACTCTAACTATGGCTACACCTTC. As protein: CASSLVGADSNYGYTF.